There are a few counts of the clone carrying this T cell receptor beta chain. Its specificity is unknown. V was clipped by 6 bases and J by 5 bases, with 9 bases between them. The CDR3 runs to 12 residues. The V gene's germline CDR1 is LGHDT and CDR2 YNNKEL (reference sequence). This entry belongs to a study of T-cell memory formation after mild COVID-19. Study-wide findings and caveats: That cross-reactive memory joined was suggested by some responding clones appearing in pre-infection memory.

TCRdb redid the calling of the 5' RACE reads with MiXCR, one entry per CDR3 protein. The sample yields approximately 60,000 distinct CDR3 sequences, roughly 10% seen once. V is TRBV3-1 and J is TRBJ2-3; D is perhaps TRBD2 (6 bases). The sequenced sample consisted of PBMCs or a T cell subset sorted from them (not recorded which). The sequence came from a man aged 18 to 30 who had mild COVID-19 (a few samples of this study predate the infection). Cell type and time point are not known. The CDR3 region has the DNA TGTGCCAGCAGGGCCGGGGGAGATACGCAGTATTTT. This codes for CASRAGGDTQYF.